Listed below are T cell receptor beta chains from one sample, sequenced in a study of beta chain features in type 1 diabetes. TCRdb's copy holds only in-frame clones and misses some; the assay was immunoSEQ multiplex PCR. Among some 360,000 clones listed, 9.6% were seen once. Input material: central memory CD4+ T cells from blood. All receptors come from a man younger than 40 with type 1 diabetes. Both conserved end residues are part of each CDR3. Fields, in order: V gene, J gene, D gene, clone size, CDR3 DNA, CDR3 protein. A D gene is named only where the DNA matches it firmly. Not every row has a clone size; where given, it reads once, few, many or a size class.

TRBV6-5,TRBJ1-1,NA,NA,TGTGCCAGCAACTACCCCAATACAGGTGAAGCTTTCTTT,CASNYPNTGEAFF
TRBV10-3,TRBJ2-7,TRBD1,many,TGTGCCATCACCGGACAGGGTAAGGACGAGCAGTACTTC,CAITGQGKDEQYF
TRBV9,TRBJ2-1,TRBD2,few,TGTGCCAGCAGCGTAGGGACTAGCGGGCGTAGGAAGTCCTACGAGCAGTTCTTC,CASSVGTSGRRKSYEQFF
TRBV9,TRBJ2-2,NA,NA,TGTGCCAGCAGCGTTACATCACAGGGGAGGGCCGGGGAGCTGTTTTTT,CASSVTSQGRAGELFF
TRBV30,TRBJ1-1,TRBD1,NA,TGTGCCTGGAGTGGAGGGACAGGGGAAACTGAAGCTTTCTTT,CAWSGGTGETEAFF
TRBV4-3,TRBJ2-1,TRBD2,few,TGCGCCAGCAGCCAAGATGCGTATAGCGGGGGCGAATTTTACAATGAGCAGTTCTTC,CASSQDAYSGGEFYNEQFF
TRBV18,TRBJ2-6,NA,NA,TGTGCCAGCTCACCCCGGGCGCCGGTTACCAACGTCCTGACTTTC,CASSPRAPVTNVLTF
TRBV7-2,TRBJ2-2,NA,few,TGTGCCAGCAGCTTTGGGCCGACCACCGGGGAGCTGTTTTTT,CASSFGPTTGELFF
TRBV4-1,TRBJ2-7,TRBD2,NA,TGCGCCAGCAGCCAAGGACTAGCGGGAGGGACACTATCCTACGAGCAGTACTTC,CASSQGLAGGTLSYEQYF
TRBV7-2,TRBJ1-5,NA,NA,TGTGCCAGCAGCCGTTATCAGGGGAACAATCAGCCCCAGCATTTT,CASSRYQGNNQPQHF
TRBV28,TRBJ2-3,NA,NA,TGTGCCAGTATTACAGGTACAAGGAGAGATACGCAGTATTTT,CASITGTRRDTQYF
TRBV5-4,TRBJ2-1,TRBD2,NA,TGTGCCAGCAGCTGGACTAGCGGGAGCTCTGTCAATGAGCAGTTCTTC,CASSWTSGSSVNEQFF
TRBV19,TRBJ2-5,NA,few,TGTGCCAGTAGCGACCAGGGGGGAGGAGAGACCCAGTACTTC,CASSDQGGGETQYF
TRBV19,TRBJ2-2,NA,few,TGTGCCAGTATAAGGCGGGGCCTGAACACCGGGGAGCTGTTTTTT,CASIRRGLNTGELFF
TRBV18,TRBJ1-1,TRBD1,few,TGTGCCAGCTCACCTCGGACAGGGCCTGAAGCTTTCTTT,CASSPRTGPEAFF
TRBV6-5,TRBJ2-4,TRBD1,NA,TGTGCCACCCGTATCGGACAGGGCCAAAACATTCAGTACTTC,CATRIGQGQNIQYF
TRBV6-4,TRBJ2-3,NA,once,TGTGCCAGCAGTGTAGACCCCATACCGCCAGATACGCAGTATTTT,CASSVDPIPPDTQYF
TRBV7-9,TRBJ1-5,NA,NA,TGTGCCAGCAGCTTAGAGGGTGGACAGAACAATCAGCCCCAGCATTTT,CASSLEGGQNNQPQHF
TRBV4-1,TRBJ2-1,TRBD2,few,TGCGCCAGCAGCCAGGCAACTAGCGGGAGGGCCGGTGAGCAGTTCTTC,CASSQATSGRAGEQFF
TRBV28,TRBJ1-1,NA,NA,TGTGCCAGCAGTTTAGGGGGCGGCATGAACACTGAAGCTTTCTTT,CASSLGGGMNTEAFF
TRBV5-1,TRBJ2-2,NA,few,TGCGCCAGCAGCTTGGGGCAGGGGATTGACACCGGGGAGCTGTTTTTT,CASSLGQGIDTGELFF
TRBV19,TRBJ1-2,NA,few,TGTGCCAGTAGTTCCCACCTACTCGGGGCCGGAGGCTACACCTTC,CASSSHLLGAGGYTF
TRBV7-2,TRBJ1-2,NA,many,TGTGCCAGCAGCCGTAGGGCCCCCGGAGAGAGCTATGGCTACACCTTC,CASSRRAPGESYGYTF
TRBV6-5,TRBJ2-3,NA,NA,TGTGCCACCACATTCCCTGGTTCGGAGAGTACGCAGTATTTT,CATTFPGSESTQYF
TRBV28,TRBJ2-7,TRBD2,NA,TGTGCCAGCAGTCGGCTGGGGACTAGCCGCTCCTACGAGCAGTACTTC,CASSRLGTSRSYEQYF
TRBV15,TRBJ2-7,NA,few,TGTGCCACCAGCAGAGATAGAGGACCCTACGAGCAGTACTTC,CATSRDRGPYEQYF
TRBV7-7,TRBJ2-6,NA,few,TGTGCCAGCAGCTCCTTATCTGGGGCCAACGTCCTGACTTTC,CASSSLSGANVLTF
TRBV4-3,TRBJ2-6,TRBD1,many,TGCGCCAGCAGCCAAGTGTGGGGACAGGGGGCCCTGGGGGCCAACGTCCTGACTTTC,CASSQVWGQGALGANVLTF
TRBV6-6,TRBJ1-5,TRBD1,few,TGTGCCAGCAGCGGACAGGGCGGTCAGCCCCAGCATTTT,CASSGQGGQPQHF